The clone carrying this T cell receptor beta chain has more than one count but fewer than ten. Germline V lookup: CDR1 DFQATT, CDR2 SNEGSKA (reference sequence). The CDR3 is 17 residues long. After removal of 2 bases from V and 2 bases from J, the junction contained 7 bases not matched to a gene. This entry belongs to a study of CD8 T cells in ankylosing spondylitis. TCRdb redid the calling of the 5' RACE reads with MiXCR, one entry per CDR3 protein. The sample has over 200,000 distinct CDR3 sequences; 8% to 11% are singletons. Sample: blood, either unsorted or a sorted T cell fraction (not recorded which). The V gene is TRBV20-1, the J gene TRBJ2-6, with TRBD1 identical over 9 bases. The source is a male donor with ankylosing spondylitis or in good health (not recorded which). CDR3 in amino acids: CSARRPGTGTGANVLTF. The DNA of the CDR3 is TGCAGTGCTAGACGTCCCGGGACAGGGACTGGGGCCAACGTCCTGACTTTC.